Shown below are 26 T cell receptor beta chains from a single sample sequenced in a study of radiotherapy plus CTLA-4 blockade in lung cancer. Clones were read by immunoSEQ multiplex PCR, and TCRdb kept only the in-frame ones, dropping some. The sample carries 25,000 to 35,000 clones, 70% to 90% recorded once. The sequences come from peripheral blood, collected from a patient treated with radiotherapy plus ipilimumab. Receptors originate from a human donor with non-small cell lung cancer that progressed on radiotherapy plus ipilimumab.

This clone has more than one count but fewer than ten. A far larger clone is off by one base, so a read error is likely. V and J are TRBV14 and TRBJ1-2; no clear D. The length of the CDR3 is 13 residues. V was shortened by 3 bases and J by 8 bases, with 13 bases between the two germline ends. The V gene's germline CDR1 is SGHDN and CDR2 FVKESK. The DNA for the CDR3 is TGTGCCAGCAGCCACGATAGGAGGCGAGGCTACACCTTC. This sequence encodes CASSHDRRRGYTF.

The chain recombines TRBV19 with TRBJ1-1; D is undetermined. The CDR3 runs to 17 residues. V was clipped by 1 base and J by 1 base, with 16 bases between them. Looked up from germline, CDR1 is LNHDA and CDR2 is SQIVND (reference sequence). The CDR3 loop is CASSIGAVILPNTEAFF. The CDR3 coding sequence is TGTGCCAGTAGTATAGGAGCGGTTATTCTCCCGAACACTGAAGCTTTCTTT.

A single count supports this clone. The chain links TRBV5-1 to TRBJ1-1, with TRBD1 as a possible D gene (5 bases). The germline V and J ends were trimmed by 0 bases and 5 bases, with 11 bases remaining between them. The CDR3 extends over 14 amino acids. Germline V gene sequence: CDR1 SGHRS, CDR2 YFSETQ. CDR3 residues: CASSLEQRGTEAFF. The CDR3 bases are TGCGCCAGCAGCTTGGAACAAAGGGGAACTGAAGCTTTCTTT.

This chain uses TRBV5-4 with TRBJ2-1; D is possibly TRBD2 (6 bases). V lost 2 bases and J 8 bases, leaving 11 bases between the germline ends. Looked up from germline, CDR1 is SGHNT and CDR2 is YYREEE (reference sequence). The CDR3 sequence is 13 residues long. CDR3 bases: TGTGCCAGCAGCTTAGATAAGCGGGATGAGCAGTTCTTC. It translates to CASSLDKRDEQFF.

The sample holds a few counts of this clone. The CDR3 DNA reads TGTGCTAGTGGCCCCGCGGGGAGGGCGGGTGAAAAACTGTTTTTT. This translates into CASGPAGRAGEKLFF. J is TRBJ1-4 and V is TRBV12-5; unclear D gene. The germline CDR1 and CDR2 sequences are LGHNT and FRNRAP. V was trimmed by 6 bases and J by 7 bases, leaving 18 bases between them. There are 15 residues in the CDR3. Looking up the rest from reference TRBV12-5 and TRBJ1-4 gives the full variable domain: DARVTQTPRHKVTEMGQEVTMRCQPILGHNTVFWYRQTMMQGLELLAYFRNRAPLDDSGMPKDRFSAEMPDATLATLKIQPSEPRDSAVYFCASGPAGRAGEKLFFGSGTQLSVL.

The chain uses TRBV4-1 and TRBJ2-7; 9 bases line up with TRBD2. J gave up 2 bases and V 4 bases, and 12 bases lay outside the gene matches. The germline gives CDR1 MGHRA, CDR2 YSYEKL. The CDR3 has 17 residues. CDR3 DNA sequence: TGCGCCAGCAGCCCTAACCTCAGCGGGGGGCCTACCTACGAGCAGTACTTC. Its protein product is CASSPNLSGGPTYEQYF.

This clone turned up a few times. In DNA, the CDR3 is TGCGCCAGCAGCGAGGGACTGGTGAATGAGCAGTTCTTC. Protein product: CASSEGLVNEQFF. V gene TRBV5-1 combines with J gene TRBJ2-1; possibly TRBD2 for D (6 bases). V shed 4 bases and J shed 7 bases, with 12 bases lying between them. The length of the CDR3 is 13 residues. Germline values: CDR1 SGHRS, CDR2 YFSETQ. Using reference TRBV5-1 and TRBJ2-1 for the parts outside the CDR3, the full variable domain is KAGVTQTPRYLIKTRGQQVTLSCSPISGHRSVSWYQQTPGQGLQFLFEYFSETQRNKGNFPGRFSGRQFSNSRSEMNVSTLELGDSALYLCASSEGLVNEQFFGPGTRLTVL.

This rearrangement joins TRBV6-5 to TRBJ1-1; no clear D. Trimming removed 2 bases from V and 1 base from J, with 8 bases in between. The CDR3 has 14 amino acids. Germline V lookup: CDR1 MNHEY, CDR2 SVGAGI. The DNA for the CDR3 is TGTGCCAGCAGTTACGGTCTAGGGAACACTGAAGCTTTCTTT. This codes for CASSYGLGNTEAFF.

The V gene is TRBV7-6, the J gene TRBJ2-1; 8 nucleotides match TRBD2. From germline, CDR1 is SGHVS and CDR2 FNYEAQ. This CDR3 has 15 residues. Trimming took 1 base from V and 8 from J; bases not matched to a gene: 7. This CDR3 reads CASSLGGLVIDEQFF. For the CDR3, the DNA is TGTGCCAGCAGCTTAGGGGGACTAGTTATCGATGAGCAGTTCTTC.

The rearrangement uses TRBV7-2 and TRBJ2-2, with a weak D call TRBD1 (5 bases). Deletions cut 5 bases from V and 1 base from J, with 17 bases between. Germline CDR1 is SGHTA and CDR2 is FQGNSA. CDR3 length equals 17 residues. The CDR3 spells CASSPQVQGMNTGELFF. The CDR3 nucleotides read TGTGCCAGCAGCCCCCAAGTCCAGGGCATGAACACCGGGGAGCTGTTTTTT.

Remarks on this clone: The same CDR3 also results from other DNA sequences found in this sample. This chain uses TRBV5-4 with TRBJ1-1; 8 nucleotides match TRBD1. The V segment lost 4 bases and the J segment 1 base; nucleotides outside the gene matches: 3. Germline CDR1 SGHNT, CDR2 YYREEE (reference sequence). The CDR3 length is 14 residues. The CDR3 bases are TGTGCCAGCAGCCCAGGACAGGGGAACACTGAAGCTTTCTTT. It specifies CASSPGQGNTEAFF.

This clone was detected only once. The V gene is TRBV21-1, the J gene TRBJ2-1; TRBD1, the D gene given by the table, was not confirmed from the DNA. TRBV21-1 is tagged as a pseudogene. This CDR3 spans 15 amino acids. CDR3 amino acids: CASPSRGSSYNEQFF. In DNA form, the CDR3 reads TGTGCCAGCCCAAGCAGGGGTTCGTCATACAATGAGCAGTTCTTC.

The gene calls are TRBV6-1 and TRBJ2-5, with 10 positions matching TRBD2. The J segment lost 2 bases and the V segment lost 5 bases, leaving 5 bases of the junction unmatched. Germline CDR1 reads MNHNS; CDR2 reads SASEGT. The CDR3 covers 15 residues. The CDR3 sequence is CASSLYSGGQETQYF. As DNA, the CDR3 is TGTGCCAGCAGTCTCTATAGCGGGGGGCAAGAGACCCAGTACTTC.

This sequence joins TRBV2 and TRBJ1-5; D not certain. The V gene lost 1 base and the J gene lost 3 bases, with 10 bases spanning the gap. The CDR3 is made up of 15 amino acids. Germline V gene data show CDR1 as SNHLY and CDR2 as FYNNEI. In DNA form, the CDR3 reads TGTGCCAGCAGTGAAGGCCAGATTCTCAATCAGCCCCAGCATTTT. Encoded protein: CASSEGQILNQPQHF.

The V gene is TRBV7-3, the J gene TRBJ1-6, with D perhaps TRBD1 (6 bases). Trimming left V 5 bases short and J 0 bases short, with 14 bases between. Germline V gene data show CDR1 as SGHTA and CDR2 as FQGTGA. The CDR3 has 17 residues. The CDR3 loop is CASSASRGSSYNSPLHF. The CDR3 nucleotides read TGTGCCAGCAGCGCGTCCAGGGGATCCTCCTATAATTCACCCCTCCACTTT.

The chain uses TRBV11-3 and TRBJ1-1, with D perhaps TRBD1 (5 bases). Germline V gene data show CDR1 as SGHNT and CDR2 as YENEEA. The CDR3 extends over 13 amino acids. V lost 2 bases to trimming and J lost 11 bases, with 15 bases between them. The CDR3 spells CASSLSFGGSAFF. The CDR3, as DNA: TGTGCCAGCAGCTTAAGTTTTGGGGGGTCGGCTTTCTTT.

This chain links TRBV6-6 with TRBJ2-1; 11 bases are shared with TRBD2. Germline V gene data show CDR1 as MNHNY and CDR2 as SVGAGI (reference sequence). The ends lost 6 bases at V and 7 bases at J; junction bases unmatched: 5. This CDR3 spans 14 amino acids. The DNA for the CDR3 is TGTGCCAGCAGACCTAGCGGGGGGATGAATGAGCAGTTCTTC. Its translation is CASRPSGGMNEQFF.

This chain links TRBV4-2 with TRBJ2-3, with D possibly being TRBD2 (5 bases). Germline lookup yields CDR1 LGHNA and CDR2 YNFKEQ. CDR3 length equals 16 residues. V was trimmed by 0 bases and J by 0 bases, leaving 10 bases between them. The chain's CDR3 is CASSQEAAGSTDTQYF. The CDR3 DNA reads as TGTGCCAGCAGCCAAGAAGCGGCAGGCAGCACAGATACGCAGTATTTT.

The chain employs TRBV5-1 and TRBJ2-3; the D gene is possibly TRBD1 (6 bases). The length of the CDR3 is 16 residues. The germline V and J ends were trimmed by 3 bases and 3 bases, with 17 bases remaining between them. Germline V lookup: CDR1 SGHRS, CDR2 YFSETQ. The CDR3 region is CASSSGTGFYTDTQYF. CDR3 DNA sequence: TGCGCCAGCAGCTCCGGAACAGGGTTCTATACAGATACGCAGTATTTT. Supplemented by reference TRBV5-1 and TRBJ2-3, the full variable domain reads KAGVTQTPRYLIKTRGQQVTLSCSPISGHRSVSWYQQTPGQGLQFLFEYFSETQRNKGNFPGRFSGRQFSNSRSEMNVSTLELGDSALYLCASSSGTGFYTDTQYFGPGTRLTVL.

The chain recombines TRBV6-6 with TRBJ2-5, with D unclear. Trimming removed 8 bases from V and 5 bases from J, with 3 bases in between. Germline V gives CDR1 MNHNY, CDR2 SVGAGI (reference sequence). The CDR3 extends over 9 amino acids. As DNA, the CDR3 is TGTGCCAGCGGCGAGACCCAGTACTTC. Translating gives CASGETQYF.

The J gene is TRBJ1-2, the V gene TRBV21-1; the table's D call TRBD1 went unverified against the DNA. TRBV21-1 is reported as a pseudogene. The CDR3 extends over 14 amino acids. The CDR3 sequence is CASSAPGFNYGYTF. The CDR3 coding sequence is TGTGCCAGCAGCGCGCCAGGGTTCAACTATGGCTACACCTTC.

The chain couples TRBV27 to TRBJ2-1; no definite D call. Trimming removed 0 bases at V and 4 bases at J, with 4 bases between. Germline V lookup: CDR1 MNHEY, CDR2 SMNVEV (reference sequence). The CDR3 is 13 residues long. The CDR3 sequence is CASSLSSYNEQFF. The CDR3 nucleotides read TGTGCCAGCAGTTTATCCAGTTACAATGAGCAGTTCTTC.

The rearrangement uses TRBV7-3 and TRBJ2-2; the D is unclear. Trimming shortened V by 5 bases and J by 0 bases, and 7 bases separated the two germline ends. The CDR3 sequence is 14 residues long. Germline loops: CDR1 SGHTA, CDR2 FQGTGA. CDR3 nucleotides: TGTGCCAGCAGCGTGACTGCGAACACCGGGGAGCTGTTTTTT. This translates into CASSVTANTGELFF. Variable domain in full (rest from reference TRBV7-3 and TRBJ2-2): GAGVSQTPSNKVTEKGKYVELRCDPISGHTALYWYRQSLGQGPEFLIYFQGTGAADDSGLPNDRFFAVRPEGSVSTLKIQRTERGDSAVYLCASSVTANTGELFFGEGSRLTVL.

The chain carries TRBV5-1 and TRBJ2-5, with D tentatively TRBD2 (5 bases). Germline loops: CDR1 SGHRS, CDR2 YFSETQ. This CDR3 region has 17 residues. Trimming pared 6 bases from V and 2 bases from J, leaving 23 bases between. The CDR3 coding sequence is TGCGCCAGCACCTGGGTATGGGGAGCAGGCCAACAAGAGACCCAGTACTTC. Amino acid sequence: CASTWVWGAGQQETQYF. Using reference TRBV5-1 and TRBJ2-5 for the parts outside the CDR3, the full variable domain is KAGVTQTPRYLIKTRGQQVTLSCSPISGHRSVSWYQQTPGQGLQFLFEYFSETQRNKGNFPGRFSGRQFSNSRSEMNVSTLELGDSALYLCASTWVWGAGQQETQYFGPGTRLLVL.

The chain uses TRBV6-1 and TRBJ1-2; TRBD1 matches 7 bases. In germline, CDR1 is MNHNS, CDR2 SASEGT. The ends lost 6 bases at V and 4 bases at J; junction bases unmatched: 8. The CDR3 is made up of 14 amino acids. The CDR3 DNA sequence: TGTGCCAGCAGAAACAGGGGCAGCGGCTATGGCTACACCTTC. Encoded protein: CASRNRGSGYGYTF.

This clone was detected only once. The rearrangement links TRBV16 to TRBJ1-2; D remains ambiguous. CDR1 and CDR2 (germline): KGHSY, FQNENV. Trimming shortened V by 0 bases and J by 2 bases, and 10 bases separated the two germline ends. The CDR3 consists of 15 residues. CDR3 protein: CASSQSQATNYGYTF. The DNA of the CDR3 is TGTGCCAGCAGCCAATCGCAGGCGACGAACTATGGCTACACCTTC.